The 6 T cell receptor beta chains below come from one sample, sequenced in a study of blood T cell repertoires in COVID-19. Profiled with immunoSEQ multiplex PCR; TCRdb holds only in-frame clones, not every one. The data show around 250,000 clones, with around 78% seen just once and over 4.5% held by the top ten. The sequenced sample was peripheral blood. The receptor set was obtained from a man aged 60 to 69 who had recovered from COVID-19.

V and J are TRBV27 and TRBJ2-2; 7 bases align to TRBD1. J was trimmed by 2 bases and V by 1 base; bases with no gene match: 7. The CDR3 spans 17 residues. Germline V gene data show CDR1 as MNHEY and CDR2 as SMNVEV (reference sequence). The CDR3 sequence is CASSLWETGSNTGELFF. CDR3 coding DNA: TGTGCCAGCAGTTTATGGGAGACAGGGAGCAACACCGGGGAGCTGTTTTTT.

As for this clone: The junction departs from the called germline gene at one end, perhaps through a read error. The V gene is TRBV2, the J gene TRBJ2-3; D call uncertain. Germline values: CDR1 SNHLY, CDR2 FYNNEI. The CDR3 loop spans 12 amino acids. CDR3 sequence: CASRGSTDTQYF. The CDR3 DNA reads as TGTGCCAGCAGGGGCAGCACCGATACGCAGTATTTT.

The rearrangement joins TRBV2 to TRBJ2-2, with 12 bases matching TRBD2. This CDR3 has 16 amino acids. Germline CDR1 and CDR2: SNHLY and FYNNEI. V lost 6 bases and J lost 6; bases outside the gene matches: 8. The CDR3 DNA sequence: TGTGCCAGCAGGGCCGGACTAGCGGGGCGTCCCGGGGAGCTGTTTTTT. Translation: CASRAGLAGRPGELFF.

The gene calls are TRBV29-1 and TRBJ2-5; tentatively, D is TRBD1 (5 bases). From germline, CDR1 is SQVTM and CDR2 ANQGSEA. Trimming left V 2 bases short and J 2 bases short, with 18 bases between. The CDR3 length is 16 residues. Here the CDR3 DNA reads TGCAGCGTTGAAATGCGTGGGGCAGTTGTTCAAGAGACCCAGTACTTC. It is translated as CSVEMRGAVVQETQYF.

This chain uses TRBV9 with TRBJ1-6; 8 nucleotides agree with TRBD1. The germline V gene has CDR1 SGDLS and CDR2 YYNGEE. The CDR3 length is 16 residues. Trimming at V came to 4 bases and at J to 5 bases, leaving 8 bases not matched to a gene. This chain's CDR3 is CASSPTGTGNNSPLHF. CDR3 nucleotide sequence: TGTGCCAGCAGCCCGACCGGGACAGGAAATAATTCACCCCTCCACTTT.

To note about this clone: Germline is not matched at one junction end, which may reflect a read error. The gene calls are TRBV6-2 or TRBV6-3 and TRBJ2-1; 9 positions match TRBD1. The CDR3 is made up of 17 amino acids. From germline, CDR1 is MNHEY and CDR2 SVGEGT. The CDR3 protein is CASSDSRRQGERNEQFF. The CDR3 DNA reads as TGTGCCAGCAGTGACTCCCGACGACAGGGGGAACGCAATGAGCAGTTCTTC.